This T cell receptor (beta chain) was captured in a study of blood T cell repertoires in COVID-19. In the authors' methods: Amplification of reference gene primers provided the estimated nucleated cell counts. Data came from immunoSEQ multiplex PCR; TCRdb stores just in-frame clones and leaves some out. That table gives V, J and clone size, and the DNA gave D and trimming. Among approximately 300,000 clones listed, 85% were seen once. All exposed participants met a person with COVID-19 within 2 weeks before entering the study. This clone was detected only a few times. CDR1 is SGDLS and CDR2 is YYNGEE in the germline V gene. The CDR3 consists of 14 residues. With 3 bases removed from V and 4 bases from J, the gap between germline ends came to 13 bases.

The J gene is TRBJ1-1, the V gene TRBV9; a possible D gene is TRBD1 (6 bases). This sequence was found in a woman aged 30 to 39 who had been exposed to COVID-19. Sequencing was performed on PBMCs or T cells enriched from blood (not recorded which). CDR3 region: CASSADSRGTEAFF. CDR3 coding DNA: TGTGCCAGCAGCGCCGACTCCAGGGGCACTGAAGCTTTCTTT.